A single sample gave rise to the 13 T cell receptor beta chains below, sequenced in a study of blood T cell repertoires in COVID-19. Repertoires were generated with immunoSEQ multiplex PCR, while TCRdb's copy carries only in-frame clones and drops some. Of 150,000 or so clones listed, about 83% were seen once; the top ten hold 13%. Material for sequencing was peripheral blood. These receptors were obtained from a man aged 70 or older who had recovered from COVID-19.

In DNA form, the CDR3 reads TGTGCCAGTAGTATACCGCCGGGATCGCATCCGAACACCGGGGAGCTGTTTTTT. As protein: CASSIPPGSHPNTGELFF. This chain links TRBV19 with TRBJ2-2; weak D call: TRBD2 (5 bases). V lost 2 bases and J lost 0, with 16 bases in between. The CDR3 sequence is 18 residues long. Germline V gene sequence: CDR1 LNHDA, CDR2 SQIVND (reference sequence).

The chain joins TRBV7-2 to TRBJ1-6; D is unresolved. The length of the CDR3 is 14 residues. The germline CDR1 and CDR2 sequences are SGHTA and FQGNSA. V shed 6 bases and J shed 5 bases, with 11 bases lying between them. In nucleotides, the CDR3 is TGTGCCAGCAGACTGGCGGCTGATAATTCACCCCTCCACTTT. Its translation: CASRLAADNSPLHF.

The V call is TRBV28, the J call TRBJ2-5, with D possibly matching TRBD2 (6 bases). Germline values: CDR1 MDHEN, CDR2 SYDVKM. The CDR3 is 13 amino acids. The V and J ends lost 8 bases and 5 bases respectively, with 15 bases between them. The CDR3 region is CASGSPGVETQYF. The DNA of the CDR3 is TGTGCCAGCGGGTCCCCGGGGGTTGAGACCCAGTACTTC.

The J gene is TRBJ2-3, the V gene TRBV5-6, with 9 bases matching TRBD2. Germline CDR1 is SGHDT and CDR2 is YYEEEE. J was trimmed by 2 bases and V by 4 bases; bases with no gene match: 11. This CDR3 spans 17 amino acids. The CDR3 protein is CASSRAGTSSYTDTQYF. The CDR3 DNA follows: TGTGCCAGCAGCCGAGCCGGGACTAGCTCTTACACAGATACGCAGTATTTT.

This clone came up a few times. This sequence joins TRBV7-6 and TRBJ2-2; 11 bases are shared with TRBD2. The V gene's germline CDR1 is SGHVS and CDR2 FNYEAQ. CDR3 length: 18 amino acids. V lost 5 bases, J lost 5 bases, and 13 bases stayed unmatched. Here the CDR3 DNA reads TGTGCCAGCAGCCGTAATCCCGGGACTAGCGGAACTACCGGGGAGCTGTTTTTT. Encoded protein: CASSRNPGTSGTTGELFF.

The V call is TRBV21-1, the J call TRBJ2-2; the table's D call TRBD2 went unverified against the DNA. TRBV21-1 is a known pseudogene. The CDR3 contains 12 residues. CDR3 in DNA: TGTGCCAGCACCCTTAACACCGGGGAGCTGTTTTTT. This encodes CASTLNTGELFF.

The table lists this clone with a count of one. The rearrangement uses TRBV9 and TRBJ2-2; 14 bases line up with TRBD2. In germline, CDR1 is SGDLS, CDR2 YYNGEE. The CDR3 runs 18 residues. V shed 3 bases, J shed 6 bases, and the junction held 10 bases outside the gene matches. For the CDR3, the DNA is TGTGCCAGCAGCGGGCCGGGACTAGCGGGAGTTATCCCCGGGGAGCTGTTTTTT. It translates to CASSGPGLAGVIPGELFF.

The CDR3 DNA follows: TGCGCCAGCAGCAGGGACAGACCCATGAACACTGAAGCTTTCTTT. Its translation is CASSRDRPMNTEAFF. The chain is built from TRBV5-1 and TRBJ1-1, with TRBD1 identical over 7 bases. The CDR3 is 15 residues long. Per the germline V gene, CDR1 is SGHRS and CDR2 is YFSETQ. J lost 0 bases, V lost 4 bases, and 6 bases had no gene match.

The rearrangement uses TRBV2 and TRBJ1-5; 7 nucleotides align to TRBD1. V dropped 4 bases and J dropped 0; count of bases not matched to a gene: 9. The CDR3 covers 17 residues. Germline values: CDR1 SNHLY, CDR2 FYNNEI. The CDR3 spells CASSAPGTVLSNQPQHF. CDR3 in DNA: TGTGCCAGCAGTGCCCCGGGGACAGTCCTTAGCAATCAGCCCCAGCATTTT. The full variable domain, with the rest looked up from reference TRBV2 and TRBJ1-5, is EPEVTQTPSHQVTQMGQEVILRCVPISNHLYFYWYRQILGQKVEFLVSFYNNEISEKSEIFDDQFSVERPDGSNFTLKIRSTKLEDSAMYFCASSAPGTVLSNQPQHFGDGTRLSIL.

This chain connects TRBV9 to TRBJ2-3; 7 bases map to TRBD2. Germline-derived CDR1 and CDR2 are SGDLS and YYNGEE. V shed 3 bases, J shed 1 base, and the junction held 8 bases outside the gene matches. This CDR3 spans 16 amino acids. CDR3: CASSARGGAGTDTQYF. DNA of the CDR3: TGTGCCAGCAGCGCCCGGGGAGGGGCTGGCACAGATACGCAGTATTTT.

The gene calls are TRBV7-9 and TRBJ1-1; D is ambiguous. V was shortened by 3 bases and J by 1 base, with 6 bases between the two germline ends. The germline V gene encodes CDR1 SEHNR and CDR2 FQNEAQ (reference sequence). The CDR3 covers 13 residues. In DNA, the CDR3 is TGTGCCAGCAGCTTCAACAGGAACACTGAAGCTTTCTTT. The encoded protein is CASSFNRNTEAFF.

The gene calls are TRBV5-4 and TRBJ2-7, with 10 bases aligning to TRBD2. V lost 6 bases and J lost 6; bases outside the gene matches: 6. The germline gives CDR1 SGHNT, CDR2 YYREEE (reference sequence). CDR3 length: 13 residues. The CDR3 here is CASKPGLASEQYF. The CDR3 DNA follows: TGTGCCAGCAAGCCGGGACTAGCGTCCGAGCAGTACTTC.

The V and J genes are TRBV5-8 and TRBJ2-7, with D perhaps matching TRBD2 (7 bases). Germline lookup yields CDR1 SGHTS and CDR2 YDEGEE. The CDR3 is 14 residues long. Trimming removed 4 bases at V and 5 bases at J, with 16 bases between. Here the CDR3 reads CASSRGAGANEQYF. The CDR3 coding sequence is TGTGCCAGCAGCCGGGGGGCAGGGGCCAACGAGCAGTACTTC.